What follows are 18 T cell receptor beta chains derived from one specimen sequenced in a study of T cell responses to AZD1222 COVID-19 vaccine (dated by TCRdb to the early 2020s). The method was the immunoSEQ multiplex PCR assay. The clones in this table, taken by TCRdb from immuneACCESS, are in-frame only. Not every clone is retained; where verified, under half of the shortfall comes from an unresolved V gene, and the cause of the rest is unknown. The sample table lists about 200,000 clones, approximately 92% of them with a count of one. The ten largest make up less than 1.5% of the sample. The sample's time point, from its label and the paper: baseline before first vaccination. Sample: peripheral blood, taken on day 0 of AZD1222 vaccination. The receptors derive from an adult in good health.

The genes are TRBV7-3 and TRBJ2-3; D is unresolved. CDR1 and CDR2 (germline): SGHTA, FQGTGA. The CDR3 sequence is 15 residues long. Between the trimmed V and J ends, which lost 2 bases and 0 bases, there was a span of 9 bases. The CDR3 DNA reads TGTGCCAGCAGCTTAGAATCAGCAAGCACAGATACGCAGTATTTT. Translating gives CASSLESASTDTQYF.

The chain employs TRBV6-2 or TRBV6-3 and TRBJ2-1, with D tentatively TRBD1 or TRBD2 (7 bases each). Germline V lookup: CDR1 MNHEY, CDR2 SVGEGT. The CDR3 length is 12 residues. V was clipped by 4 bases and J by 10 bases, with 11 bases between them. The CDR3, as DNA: TGTGCCAGCAGTTCTCAGGGGGGGGAGCAGTTCTTC. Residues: CASSSQGGEQFF.

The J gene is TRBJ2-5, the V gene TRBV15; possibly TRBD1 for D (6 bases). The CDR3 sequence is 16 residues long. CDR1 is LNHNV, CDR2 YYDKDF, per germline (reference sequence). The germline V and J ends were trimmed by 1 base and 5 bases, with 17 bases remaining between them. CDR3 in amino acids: CATSRARQVSRETQYF. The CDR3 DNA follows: TGTGCCACCAGCAGAGCCAGACAGGTCTCGCGCGAGACCCAGTACTTC.

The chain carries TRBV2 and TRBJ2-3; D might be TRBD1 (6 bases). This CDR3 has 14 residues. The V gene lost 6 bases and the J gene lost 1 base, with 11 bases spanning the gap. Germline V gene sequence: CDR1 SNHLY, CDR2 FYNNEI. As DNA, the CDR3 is TGTGCCAGCAGGGACCGACAGGGCACAGATACGCAGTATTTT. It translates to CASRDRQGTDTQYF.

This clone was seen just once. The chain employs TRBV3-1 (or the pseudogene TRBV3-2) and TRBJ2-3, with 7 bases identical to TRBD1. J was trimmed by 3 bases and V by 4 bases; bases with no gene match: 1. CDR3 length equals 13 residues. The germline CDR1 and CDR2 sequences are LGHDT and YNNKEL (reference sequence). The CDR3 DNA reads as TGTGCCAGCAGCCTACAGGGGACAGATACGCAGTATTTT. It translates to CASSLQGTDTQYF.

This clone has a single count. This chain's CDR3 is CAWNMGERVSLGSYNSPLHF. CDR3 nucleotide sequence: TGTGCCTGGAATATGGGGGAGCGGGTATCCCTGGGATCCTATAATTCACCCCTCCACTTT. V gene TRBV30 combines with J gene TRBJ1-6; tentative D call: TRBD1 (5 bases). The CDR3 consists of 20 residues. Trimming took off 4 bases at V and 1 base at J, with 26 bases between the two ends. From germline, CDR1 is GTSNPN and CDR2 SVGIG (reference sequence).

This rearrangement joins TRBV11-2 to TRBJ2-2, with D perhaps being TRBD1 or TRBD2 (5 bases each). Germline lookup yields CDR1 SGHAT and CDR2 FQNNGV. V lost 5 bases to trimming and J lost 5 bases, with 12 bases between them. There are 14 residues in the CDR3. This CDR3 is CASSPGASTGELFF. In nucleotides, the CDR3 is TGTGCCAGCAGCCCCGGGGCTTCAACCGGGGAGCTGTTTTTT.

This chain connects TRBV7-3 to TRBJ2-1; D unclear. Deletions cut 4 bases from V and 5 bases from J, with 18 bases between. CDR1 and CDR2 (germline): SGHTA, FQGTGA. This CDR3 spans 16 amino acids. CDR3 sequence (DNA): TGTGCCAGCAGCTCCCGGAACATTGGAGTGAACAATGAGCAGTTCTTC. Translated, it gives CASSSRNIGVNNEQFF.

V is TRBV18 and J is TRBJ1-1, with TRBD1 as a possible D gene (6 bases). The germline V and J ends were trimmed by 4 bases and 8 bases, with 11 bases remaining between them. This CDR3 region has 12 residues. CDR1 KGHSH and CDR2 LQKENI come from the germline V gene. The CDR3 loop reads CASSLNREEAFF. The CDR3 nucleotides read TGTGCCAGCTCACTGAACAGGGAGGAAGCTTTCTTT. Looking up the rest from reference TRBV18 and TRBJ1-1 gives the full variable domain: NAGVMQNPRHLVRRRGQEARLRCSPMKGHSHVYWYRQLPEEGLKFMVYLQKENIIDESGMPKERFSAEFPKEGPSILRIQQVVRGDSAAYFCASSLNREEAFFGQGTRLTVV.

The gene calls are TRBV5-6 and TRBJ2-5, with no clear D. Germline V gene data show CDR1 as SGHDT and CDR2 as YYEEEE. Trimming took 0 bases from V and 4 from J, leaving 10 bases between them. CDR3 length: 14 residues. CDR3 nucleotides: TGTGCCAGCAGCTTGGTTGTCCCCCCAGAGACCCAGTACTTC. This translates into CASSLVVPPETQYF.

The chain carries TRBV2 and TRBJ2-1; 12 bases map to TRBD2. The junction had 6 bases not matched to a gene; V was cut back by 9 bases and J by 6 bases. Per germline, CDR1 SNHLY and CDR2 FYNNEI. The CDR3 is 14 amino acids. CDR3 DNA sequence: TGTGCCAGACAACTAGCGGGGGGCGCCAATGAGCAGTTCTTC. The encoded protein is CARQLAGGANEQFF.

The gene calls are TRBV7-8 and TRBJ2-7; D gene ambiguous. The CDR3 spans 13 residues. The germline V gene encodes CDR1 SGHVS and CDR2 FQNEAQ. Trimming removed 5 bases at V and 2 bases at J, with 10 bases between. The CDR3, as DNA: TGTGCCAGCAGCCCACCGAACACCTACGAGCAGTACTTC. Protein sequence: CASSPPNTYEQYF.

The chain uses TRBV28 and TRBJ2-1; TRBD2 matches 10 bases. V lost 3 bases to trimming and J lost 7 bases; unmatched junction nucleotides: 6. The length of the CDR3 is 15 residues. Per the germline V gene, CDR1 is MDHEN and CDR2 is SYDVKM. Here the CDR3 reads CASSFLAGGRNEQFF. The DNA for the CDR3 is TGTGCCAGCAGTTTTTTAGCGGGGGGCCGGAATGAGCAGTTCTTC.

The CDR3 DNA reads TGTGCCAGCAGTCTCGGGACGTCTAGTGGCTACACCTTC. It is translated as CASSLGTSSGYTF. The chain uses TRBV12-3 or TRBV12-4 and TRBJ1-2; a possible D gene is TRBD1 (5 bases). CDR3 length: 13 residues. V lost 5 bases and J lost 7, with 14 bases in between.

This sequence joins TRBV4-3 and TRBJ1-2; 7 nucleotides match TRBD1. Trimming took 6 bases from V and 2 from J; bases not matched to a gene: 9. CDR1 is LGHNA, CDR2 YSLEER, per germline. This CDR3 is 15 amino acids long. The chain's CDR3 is CASSPGTAENYGYTF. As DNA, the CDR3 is TGCGCCAGCAGTCCCGGGACAGCCGAAAACTATGGCTACACCTTC.

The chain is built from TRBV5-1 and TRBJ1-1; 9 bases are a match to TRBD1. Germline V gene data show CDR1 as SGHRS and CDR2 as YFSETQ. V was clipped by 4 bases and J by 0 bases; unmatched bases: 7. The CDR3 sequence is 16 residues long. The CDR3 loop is CASSPRTGEVNTEAFF. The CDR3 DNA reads TGCGCCAGCAGCCCCCGGACAGGGGAGGTGAACACTGAAGCTTTCTTT.

Here the CDR3 reads CASRPDNSPLHF. CDR3 DNA: TGCGCCAGCAGGCCGGATAATTCACCCCTCCACTTT. This chain uses TRBV5-1 with TRBJ1-6; D is ambiguous. The CDR3 is made up of 12 amino acids. The V end lost 5 bases, the J end lost 5 bases, and 5 bases lay between the germline ends. Germline CDR1 and CDR2: SGHRS and YFSETQ.

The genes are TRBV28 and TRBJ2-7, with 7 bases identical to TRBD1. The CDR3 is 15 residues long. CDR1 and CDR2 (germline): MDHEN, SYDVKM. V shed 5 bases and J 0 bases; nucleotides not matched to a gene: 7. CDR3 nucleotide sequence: TGTGCCAGCAGTCCCCCAGGGGGAAGCTCCTACGAGCAGTACTTC. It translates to CASSPPGGSSYEQYF.